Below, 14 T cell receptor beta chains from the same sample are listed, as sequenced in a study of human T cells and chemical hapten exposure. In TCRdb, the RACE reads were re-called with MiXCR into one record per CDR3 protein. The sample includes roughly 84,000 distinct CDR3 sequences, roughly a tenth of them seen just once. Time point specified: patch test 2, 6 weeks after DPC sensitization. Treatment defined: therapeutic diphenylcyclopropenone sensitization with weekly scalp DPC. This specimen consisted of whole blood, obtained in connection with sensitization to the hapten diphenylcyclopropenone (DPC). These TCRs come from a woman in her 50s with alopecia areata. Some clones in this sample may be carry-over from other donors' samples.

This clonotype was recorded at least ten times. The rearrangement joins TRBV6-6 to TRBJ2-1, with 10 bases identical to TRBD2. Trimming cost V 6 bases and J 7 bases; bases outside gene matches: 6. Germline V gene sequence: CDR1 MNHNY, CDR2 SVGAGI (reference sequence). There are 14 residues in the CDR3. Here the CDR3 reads CASRGAGGENEQFF. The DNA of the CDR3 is TGTGCCAGCAGGGGAGCGGGGGGGGAGAATGAGCAGTTCTTC.

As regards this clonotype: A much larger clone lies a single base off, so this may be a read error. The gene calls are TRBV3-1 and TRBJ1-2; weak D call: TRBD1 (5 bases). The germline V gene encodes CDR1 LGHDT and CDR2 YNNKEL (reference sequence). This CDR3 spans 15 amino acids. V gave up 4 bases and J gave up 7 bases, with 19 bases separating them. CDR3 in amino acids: CASSPLGGVGCGYTF. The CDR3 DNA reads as TGTGCCAGCAGCCCCCTGGGGGGTGTTGGGTGTGGCTACACCTTC.

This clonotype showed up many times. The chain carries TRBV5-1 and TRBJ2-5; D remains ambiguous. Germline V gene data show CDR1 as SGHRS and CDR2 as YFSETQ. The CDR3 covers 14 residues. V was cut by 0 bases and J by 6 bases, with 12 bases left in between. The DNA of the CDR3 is TGCGCCAGCAGCTTGGTTCCAATGTCAAAGACCCAGTACTTC. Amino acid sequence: CASSLVPMSKTQYF.

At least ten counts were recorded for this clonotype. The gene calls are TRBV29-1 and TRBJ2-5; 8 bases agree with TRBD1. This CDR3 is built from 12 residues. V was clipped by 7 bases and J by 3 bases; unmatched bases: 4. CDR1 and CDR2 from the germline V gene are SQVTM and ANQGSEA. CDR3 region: CSASTGEETQYF. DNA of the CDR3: TGCAGCGCCTCGACAGGGGAAGAGACCCAGTACTTC.

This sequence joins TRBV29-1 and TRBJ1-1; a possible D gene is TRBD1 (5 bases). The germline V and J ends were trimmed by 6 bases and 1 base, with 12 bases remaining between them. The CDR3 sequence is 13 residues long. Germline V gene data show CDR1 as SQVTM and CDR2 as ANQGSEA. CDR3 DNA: TGCAGCGTAAAGGGGACGGAGAACACTGAAGCTTTCTTT. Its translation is CSVKGTENTEAFF.

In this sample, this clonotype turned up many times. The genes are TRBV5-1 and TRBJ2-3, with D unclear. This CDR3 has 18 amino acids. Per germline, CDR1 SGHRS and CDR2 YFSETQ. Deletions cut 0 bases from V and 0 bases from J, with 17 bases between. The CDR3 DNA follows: TGCGCCAGCAGCTTGGCGGCCAGGCGATTTTCTAGCACAGATACGCAGTATTTT. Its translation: CASSLAARRFSSTDTQYF.

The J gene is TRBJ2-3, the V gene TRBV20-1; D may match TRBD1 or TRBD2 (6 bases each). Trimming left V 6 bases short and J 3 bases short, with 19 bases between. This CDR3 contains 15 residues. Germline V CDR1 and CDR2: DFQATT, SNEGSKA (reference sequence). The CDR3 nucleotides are TGCAGTGCCACCAAGGGGGGAGCGGAGACAGATACGCAGTATTTT. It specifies CSATKGGAETDTQYF.

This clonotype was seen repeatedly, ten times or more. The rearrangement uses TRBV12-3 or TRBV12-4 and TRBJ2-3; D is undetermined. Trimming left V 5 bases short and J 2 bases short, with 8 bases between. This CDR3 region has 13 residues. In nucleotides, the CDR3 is TGTGCCAGCAGTCGGGCAGCCACAGATACGCAGTATTTT. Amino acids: CASSRAATDTQYF.

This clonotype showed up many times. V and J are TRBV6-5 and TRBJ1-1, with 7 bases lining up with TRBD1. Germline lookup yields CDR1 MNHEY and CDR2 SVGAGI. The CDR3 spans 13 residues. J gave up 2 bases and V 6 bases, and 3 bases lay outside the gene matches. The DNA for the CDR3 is TGTGCCAGCAGGGGGACAGCTAACACTGAAGCTTTCTTT. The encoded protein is CASRGTANTEAFF.

CDR3 DNA sequence: TGCGCCAGCAGCCAAGCCCCACAGGCGCACTATGGCTACACCTTC. Its translation: CASSQAPQAHYGYTF. This chain uses TRBV4-1 with TRBJ1-2; the D gene is possibly TRBD1 (5 bases). CDR1 and CDR2 from the germline V gene are MGHRA and YSYEKL. Trimming shortened V by 1 base and J by 3 bases, and 12 bases separated the two germline ends. The CDR3 contains 15 residues.

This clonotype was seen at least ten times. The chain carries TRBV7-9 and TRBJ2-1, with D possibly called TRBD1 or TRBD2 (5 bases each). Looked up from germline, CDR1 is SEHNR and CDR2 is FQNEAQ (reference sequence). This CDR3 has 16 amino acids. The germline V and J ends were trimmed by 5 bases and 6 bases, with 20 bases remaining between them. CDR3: CASSPIGARIGNEQFF. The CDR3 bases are TGTGCCAGCAGCCCCATCGGGGCCCGTATTGGCAATGAGCAGTTCTTC.

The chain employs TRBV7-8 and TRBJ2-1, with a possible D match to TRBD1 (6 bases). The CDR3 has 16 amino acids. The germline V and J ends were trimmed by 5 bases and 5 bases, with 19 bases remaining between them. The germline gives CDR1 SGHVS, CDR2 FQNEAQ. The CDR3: CASSQPYRGTDNEQFF. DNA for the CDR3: TGTGCCAGCAGCCAACCGTATAGGGGGACCGACAATGAGCAGTTCTTC.

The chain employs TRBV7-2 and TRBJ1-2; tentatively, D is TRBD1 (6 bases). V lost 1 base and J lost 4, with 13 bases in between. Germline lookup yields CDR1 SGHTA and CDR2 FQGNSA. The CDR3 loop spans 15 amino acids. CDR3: CASSLGGRRGYGYTF. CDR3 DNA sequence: TGTGCCAGCAGCTTAGGAGGGCGCAGGGGCTATGGCTACACCTTC.

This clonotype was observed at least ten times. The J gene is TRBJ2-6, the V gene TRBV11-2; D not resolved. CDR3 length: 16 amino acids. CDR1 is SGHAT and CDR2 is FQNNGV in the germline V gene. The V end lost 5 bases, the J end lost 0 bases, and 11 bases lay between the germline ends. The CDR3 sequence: CASSPPPVSGANVLTF. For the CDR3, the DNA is TGTGCCAGCAGCCCTCCGCCGGTCTCTGGGGCCAACGTCCTGACTTTC.